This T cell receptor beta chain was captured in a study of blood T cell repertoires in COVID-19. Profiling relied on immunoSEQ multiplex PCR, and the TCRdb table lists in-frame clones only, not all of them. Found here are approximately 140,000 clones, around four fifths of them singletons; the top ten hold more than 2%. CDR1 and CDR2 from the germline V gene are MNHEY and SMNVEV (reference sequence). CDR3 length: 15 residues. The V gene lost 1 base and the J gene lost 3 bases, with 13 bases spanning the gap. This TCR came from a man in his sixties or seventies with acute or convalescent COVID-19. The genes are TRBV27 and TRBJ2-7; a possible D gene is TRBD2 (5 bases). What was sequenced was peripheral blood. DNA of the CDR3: TGTGCCAGCAGTTTATGGAACCGGGGTCGCTACGAGCAGTACTTC. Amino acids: CASSLWNRGRYEQYF.